This T cell receptor (beta chain) originates from a study of blood T cell repertoires in COVID-19. Original handling: How many nucleated cells were present was estimated from reference gene primer amplification. Using immunoSEQ multiplex PCR, the repertoire was profiled, and TCRdb retains in-frame clones only, with some absent. V, J and clone size derive from that table, while D and trimming were established from the DNA sequence. Among tens of thousands of clones listed, 78% were seen once. Sequenced material: peripheral blood. The receptor comes from a human donor in a cohort sampled during active COVID-19.

CDR3 protein: CASSQGGPYGYTF. The CDR3 DNA reads TGTGCCAGCAGTCAAGGGGGACCCTATGGCTACACCTTC. The chain is built from TRBV27 and TRBJ1-2, with D maybe TRBD1 (6 bases). The germline gives CDR1 MNHEY, CDR2 SMNVEV (reference sequence). Trimming stripped 5 bases from V and 4 bases from J, with 11 bases between. This CDR3 has 13 residues.